This passage covers 24 T cell receptor beta chains from one sample sequenced in a study of T cells after posttransplantation cyclophosphamide. TCRdb's copy holds only in-frame clones and misses some; the assay was immunoSEQ multiplex PCR. The table lists approximately 30,000 clones, around 86% of them singletons, with roughly 3.5% in the top ten. The material sequenced was PBMCs. These receptors were collected from a man in his fifties.

The genes are TRBV6-5 and TRBJ2-3, with a possible D match to TRBD2 (7 bases). Germline-derived CDR1 and CDR2 are MNHEY and SVGAGI. This CDR3 has 15 amino acids. V gave up 5 bases and J gave up 1 base, with 13 bases separating them. CDR3 residues: CASSPGGQGTDTQYF. The CDR3 DNA reads as TGTGCCAGCAGTCCGGGGGGCCAAGGCACAGATACGCAGTATTTT.

This clone was counted between two and nine times. Germline is not matched at one junction end, which may reflect a read error. DNA of the CDR3: TGTGCCAGTAGTATAGTGGGGGGGGGCAGGACCATCTTC. Its protein is CASSIVGGGRTIF. The chain recombines TRBV19 with TRBJ2-1; possibly TRBD2 for D (7 bases). The CDR3 totals 13 residues. The germline V gene has CDR1 LNHDA and CDR2 SQIVND (reference sequence).

This clone was counted a few times. The chain couples TRBV5-6 to TRBJ2-7, with a possible D match to TRBD2 (5 bases). The length of the CDR3 is 15 residues. Trimming cost V 4 bases and J 3 bases, with 17 bases left between them. Germline V gene sequence: CDR1 SGHDT, CDR2 YYEEEE. This chain's CDR3 is CASSRVGGPNYEQYF. The CDR3 DNA reads TGTGCCAGCAGCCGGGTGGGCGGGCCTAACTACGAGCAGTACTTC.

The V call is TRBV18, the J call TRBJ1-2, with TRBD1 matching over 8 bases. Germline CDR1 reads KGHSH; CDR2 reads LQKENI. V shed 3 bases and J 6 bases; nucleotides not matched to a gene: 9. The length of the CDR3 is 15 residues. DNA of the CDR3: TGTGCCAGCTCACCGGGGAAGGACAGGGCCGATGGCTACACCTTC. Translating it yields CASSPGKDRADGYTF.

The V gene is TRBV20-1, the J gene TRBJ1-1; 7 bases fit TRBD1. The CDR3 has 11 amino acids. In germline, CDR1 is DFQATT, CDR2 SNEGSKA (reference sequence). After removal of 7 bases from V and 2 bases from J, the junction contained 1 base not matched to a gene. CDR3 residues: CSGDRNTEAFF. The CDR3 nucleotides read TGCAGTGGGGACAGAAACACTGAAGCTTTCTTT.

The chain employs TRBV15 and TRBJ1-1; possible D gene TRBD1, 6 bases. The V and J ends lost 6 bases and 5 bases respectively, with 10 bases between them. Germline V gene sequence: CDR1 LNHNV, CDR2 YYDKDF (reference sequence). The CDR3 consists of 12 residues. CDR3 nucleotides: TGTGCCACCAGGGGACACTGGACTGAAGCTTTCTTT. It translates to CATRGHWTEAFF.

Only one count was recorded for this clone. V usage is TRBV28 and J usage is TRBJ1-5, with D possibly TRBD1 on 5 matching bases. V was clipped by 7 bases and J by 4 bases, with 8 bases between them. The CDR3 is made up of 12 amino acids. Germline loops: CDR1 MDHEN, CDR2 SYDVKM. CDR3 region: CASNTGNQPQHF. In DNA, the CDR3 is TGTGCCAGCAATACAGGAAATCAGCCCCAGCATTTT.

The J gene is TRBJ2-7, the V gene TRBV18; weak D call: TRBD2 (5 bases). Germline V gene lookup returns CDR1 KGHSH and CDR2 LQKENI. This CDR3 is 13 amino acids long. Trimming left V 5 bases short and J 2 bases short, with 10 bases between. Here the CDR3 DNA reads TGTGCCAGCTCAAACAGCGGCACCTACGAGCAGTACTTC. Protein sequence: CASSNSGTYEQYF.

This clone has only a few counts. Written as DNA, the CDR3 is TGCGCCAGCAGCTTAGGACTAGGGGGGGACAATGAGCAGTTCTTC. As protein: CASSLGLGGDNEQFF. The chain is built from TRBV5-1 and TRBJ2-1, with D perhaps TRBD2 (7 bases). This CDR3 has 15 amino acids. V was clipped by 2 bases and J by 5 bases, with 14 bases between them. The germline V gene encodes CDR1 SGHRS and CDR2 YFSETQ.

This sequence joins TRBV5-4 and TRBJ1-2, with 9 nucleotides matching TRBD1. CDR1 and CDR2 from the germline V gene are SGHNT and YYREEE (reference sequence). The CDR3 loop spans 15 amino acids. Losses at the gene ends were 4 bases for V and 4 bases for J; bases not matched to a gene: 8. CDR3 residues: CASSPDRGRVYGYTF. The CDR3 region has the DNA TGTGCCAGCAGCCCGGACAGGGGAAGGGTCTATGGCTACACCTTC.

This clone was observed a handful of times. V usage is TRBV7-9 and J usage is TRBJ1-6, with D hard to call. Germline V gene lookup returns CDR1 SEHNR and CDR2 FQNEAQ (reference sequence). Between the trimmed V and J ends, which lost 3 bases and 10 bases, there was a span of 10 bases. CDR3 length: 13 residues. The CDR3 spells CASSFRDKSPLHF. Written as DNA, the CDR3 is TGTGCCAGCAGCTTCCGCGACAAGTCACCCCTCCACTTT.

The V gene is TRBV10-3, the J gene TRBJ1-1; a weak D match, TRBD1 (5 bases). Germline V gives CDR1 ENHRY, CDR2 SYGVKD. The germline V and J ends were trimmed by 3 bases and 0 bases, with 8 bases remaining between them. The CDR3 spans 14 residues. CDR3 loop: CAISDQGLNTEAFF. CDR3 nucleotide sequence: TGTGCCATCAGTGACCAGGGCCTGAACACTGAAGCTTTCTTT.

The V call is TRBV29-1, the J call TRBJ2-5; 14 nucleotides agree with TRBD2. V was clipped by 3 bases and J by 11 bases; unmatched bases: 5. The CDR3 runs 13 residues. Germline V gene data show CDR1 as SQVTM and CDR2 as ANQGSEA. The CDR3 DNA sequence: TGCAGCGTTGATGCGGGACTAGCGGGAGCGCAGTACTTC. It is translated as CSVDAGLAGAQYF.

This rearrangement joins TRBV7-3 to TRBJ2-3, with 12 bases identical to TRBD2. The CDR3 loop spans 17 amino acids. Germline V gives CDR1 SGHTA, CDR2 FQGTGA. V trimming: 5 bases; J trimming: 4 bases; junction bases outside the gene matches: 10. The CDR3 DNA reads TGTGCCAGCAGCGCACGTCTCCTAGCGGGGGGGGCAGATACGCAGTATTTT. This gives the protein CASSARLLAGGADTQYF. Based on the CDR3 plus reference TRBV7-3 and TRBJ2-3, the full variable domain is GAGVSQTPSNKVTEKGKYVELRCDPISGHTALYWYRQSLGQGPEFLIYFQGTGAADDSGLPNDRFFAVRPEGSVSTLKIQRTERGDSAVYLCASSARLLAGGADTQYFGPGTRLTVL.

A few counts support this clone. V and J are TRBV5-1 and TRBJ1-3; D ambiguous. The CDR3 spans 13 residues. V dropped 4 bases and J dropped 1 base, with 6 bases sitting between them. Per germline, CDR1 SGHRS and CDR2 YFSETQ. CDR3 in DNA: TGCGCCAGCAGCCCGGGGTCTGGAAACACCATATATTTT. Translated: CASSPGSGNTIYF.

This clone has a handful of counts. The chain uses TRBV7-6 and TRBJ2-5, with a possible D match to TRBD1 (5 bases). The CDR3 has 13 amino acids. Deletions cut 3 bases from V and 5 bases from J, with 10 bases between. Germline V gene lookup returns CDR1 SGHVS and CDR2 FNYEAQ. This chain's CDR3 is CASSFRVRETQYF. DNA of the CDR3: TGTGCCAGCAGCTTCAGGGTACGGGAGACCCAGTACTTC.

This chain links TRBV2 with TRBJ1-1; possible D gene TRBD1, 5 bases. With 2 bases removed from V and 7 bases from J, the gap between germline ends came to 14 bases. The CDR3 extends over 14 amino acids. Germline V gives CDR1 SNHLY, CDR2 FYNNEI. CDR3 sequence (DNA): TGTGCCAGCAGTGAAACGGGGGTGGCTGGTGAAGCTTTCTTT. Translation gives CASSETGVAGEAFF.

CDR3 coding DNA: TGTGCCAGCAGCCAAGAAGGAGGGGCCTCCTACGAGCAGTACTTC. Translation gives CASSQEGGASYEQYF. The rearrangement joins TRBV4-2 to TRBJ2-5; a possible D gene is TRBD2 (6 bases). The DNA end is a closer match to TRBJ2-7, so the J assignment may be wrong. The germline CDR1 and CDR2 sequences are LGHNA and YNFKEQ. This CDR3 has 15 amino acids.

The chain joins TRBV5-1 to TRBJ1-1, with TRBD1 as a possible D gene (6 bases). The V and J ends lost 4 bases and 2 bases respectively, with 12 bases between them. Germline lookup yields CDR1 SGHRS and CDR2 YFSETQ. The CDR3 length is 14 residues. The DNA of the CDR3 is TGCGCCAGCAGCCCAGGGGAGTTAAACACTGAAGCTTTCTTT. Its protein product is CASSPGELNTEAFF.

V and J are TRBV6-1 and TRBJ2-2; 10 bases agree with TRBD1. With V trimmed by 6 bases and J by 6 bases, 4 bases remained unmatched. There are 14 residues in the CDR3. Germline V gene sequence: CDR1 MNHNS, CDR2 SASEGT. The CDR3 protein is CASRRQGAAGELFF. Written as DNA, the CDR3 is TGTGCCAGCAGGCGACAGGGGGCGGCCGGGGAGCTGTTTTTT.

The chain recombines TRBV2 with TRBJ2-5; unclear D gene. CDR1 SNHLY and CDR2 FYNNEI come from the germline V gene. The CDR3 covers 13 residues. Deletions cut 2 bases from V and 5 bases from J, with 9 bases between. The CDR3 sequence is CASSEYLGETQYF. CDR3 bases: TGTGCCAGCAGTGAATACCTGGGCGAGACCCAGTACTTC.

This chain uses TRBV19 with TRBJ2-2; D not resolved. The CDR3 extends over 12 amino acids. The germline V gene encodes CDR1 LNHDA and CDR2 SQIVND (reference sequence). V lost 7 bases to trimming and J lost 6 bases, with 9 bases between them. In DNA form, the CDR3 reads TGTGCCAGTAACCAACGGTCCGGGGAGCTGTTTTTT. It specifies CASNQRSGELFF.

This chain links TRBV5-4 with TRBJ1-1; 9 bases agree with TRBD1. Trimming removed 4 bases from V and 5 bases from J; junction bases left unmatched: 6. The germline V gene has CDR1 SGHNT and CDR2 YYREEE (reference sequence). The CDR3 sequence is 14 residues long. The CDR3 protein is CASSARQGGTEAFF. The CDR3 DNA follows: TGTGCCAGCAGCGCCAGACAGGGGGGAACTGAAGCTTTCTTT.

The V call is TRBV5-4, the J call TRBJ1-2; 7 bases align to TRBD1. Germline loops: CDR1 SGHNT, CDR2 YYREEE (reference sequence). CDR3 length: 14 amino acids. Unmatched junction bases numbered 4, after V lost 2 bases and J lost 3 bases. CDR3 bases: TGTGCCAGCAGCTTTGAGGGGGCGGACTATGGCTACACCTTC. This sequence encodes CASSFEGADYGYTF.